This T cell receptor beta chain was profiled in a study of sequential checkpoint blockade in melanoma. Turning to the study itself: Randomization was 1:1 between first-line nivolumab→ipilimumab and ipilimumab→nivolumab.

Treatment described: randomized to nivolumab then ipilimumab (arm A) or the reverse (arm B). Some clones are missing from TCRdb's copy, which holds only in-frame ones; the method was immunoSEQ multiplex PCR. The sample lists about 16,000 clones; 90% to 95% were seen once. Trimming shortened V by 3 bases and J by 0 bases, and 9 bases separated the two germline ends. Germline V gene lookup returns CDR1 LNHDA and CDR2 SQIVND (reference sequence). The CDR3 has 15 amino acids. J is TRBJ1-5 and V is TRBV19; D is possibly TRBD1 (5 bases). The sequence derives from a human donor with melanoma. Sequenced material: CD8+ T cells sorted from blood (inferred from file names), taken from a patient given nivolumab and ipilimumab in sequence. The CDR3 DNA sequence: TGTGCCAGTAGTATGGCAGGGAATAGCAATCAGCCCCAGCATTTT. Protein sequence: CASSMAGNSNQPQHF.